This T cell receptor (beta chain) was profiled in a study of blood T cell repertoires in COVID-19. Study summary: Donors in the United States, Italy and Spain gave samples during acute or convalescent COVID-19.

Germline V lookup: CDR1 SQVTM, CDR2 ANQGSEA. The CDR3 totals 17 residues. The ends were cut back, 1 base at V and 0 bases at J, with 16 bases in the middle. The data were produced by immunoSEQ multiplex PCR, yet TCRdb's version contains in-frame clones alone and is incomplete. This table has 140,000 to 150,000 clones, more than 75% appearing once. Sequencing was done on a sample of peripheral blood. V usage is TRBV29-1 and J usage is TRBJ2-1; D remains ambiguous. This sequence originates from a man aged 55 to 70 with acute or convalescent COVID-19. Written as DNA, the CDR3 is TGCAGCGTTGAAGGTGAGGTCGGCGCCGACTCCTACAATGAGCAGTTCTTC. It specifies CSVEGEVGADSYNEQFF.